This T cell receptor (beta chain) originates from a study of OX40 agonist ivuxolimab in advanced cancers. Germline loops: CDR1 MGHRA, CDR2 YSYEKL. This CDR3 comprises 15 residues. Trimming removed 4 bases at V and 0 bases at J, with 10 bases between. Sequencing was performed with immunoSEQ multiplex PCR; in TCRdb, only in-frame clones are kept and a portion is missing. The sample includes 75,000 to 95,000 clones, over 75% of them seen just once. The receptor was derived from an adult with an advanced solid tumor such as melanoma, head and neck, liver or kidney cancer. The material sequenced was CD4+ or CD8+ T cells sorted from blood, taken in a trial of the OX40 agonist ivuxolimab. The chain links TRBV4-1 to TRBJ2-1, with D perhaps given as TRBD1 or TRBD2 (6 bases each). This chain's CDR3 is CASSLEGGSYNEQFF. The CDR3 DNA follows: TGCGCCAGCAGCCTGGAGGGGGGCTCCTACAATGAGCAGTTCTTC.